These 32 T cell receptor beta chains were all obtained from the same sample, sequenced in a study of blood T cell repertoires in COVID-19. TCRdb's copy holds only in-frame clones and misses some; the assay was immunoSEQ multiplex PCR. In the table there are tens of thousands of clones, about 86% of which are singletons. Sequencing was carried out using peripheral blood. These receptors were taken from a woman aged 80 or older in a cohort sampled during active or convalescent COVID-19.

The V and J genes are TRBV6-2 or TRBV6-3 and TRBJ2-3, with 8 bases matching TRBD1. The CDR3 sequence is 15 residues long. With 4 bases clipped from V and 3 bases from J, the junction kept 6 bases outside the gene matches. Germline CDR1 is MNHEY and CDR2 is SVGEGT. The CDR3 bases are TGTGCCAGCAGTTCTCGACAGGGGAAAACAGATACGCAGTATTTT. Translation gives CASSSRQGKTDTQYF.

This clone has just one count. The chain has TRBV27 and TRBJ1-5; 8 nucleotides align to TRBD1. Looked up from germline, CDR1 is MNHEY and CDR2 is SMNVEV (reference sequence). The CDR3 is made up of 13 amino acids. After removal of 4 bases from V and 4 bases from J, the junction contained 0 bases not matched to a gene. CDR3 region: CASSWTGNQPQHF. CDR3 bases: TGTGCCAGCAGTTGGACAGGGAATCAGCCCCAGCATTTT.

The rearrangement links TRBV5-1 to TRBJ2-5; 9 bases align to TRBD2. Germline assignment: CDR1 SGHRS and CDR2 YFSETQ. The CDR3 is 16 amino acids. Unmatched junction bases numbered 12, after V lost 5 bases and J lost 4 bases. In DNA form, the CDR3 reads TGCGCCAGCAGGGGTACCTCTAGCGGGGTGGTAGAGACCCAGTACTTC. It is translated as CASRGTSSGVVETQYF.

This clone was detected only a few times. As DNA, the CDR3 is TGTGCCAGCAGCCAAGATATGAGTGAGCCCCAGCATTTT. Its protein is CASSQDMSEPQHF. J is TRBJ1-5 and V is TRBV14; D gene unclear. Trimming cost V 0 bases and J 8 bases, with 8 bases left between them. CDR3 size: 13 residues. CDR1 is SGHDN, CDR2 FVKESK, per germline. Complete variable domain (other parts from reference TRBV14 and TRBJ1-5): EAGVTQFPSHSVIEKGQTVTLRCDPISGHDNLYWYRRVMGKEIKFLLHFVKESKQDESGMPNNRFLAERTGGTYSTLKVQPAELEDSGVYFCASSQDMSEPQHFGDGTRLSIL.

The V and J genes are TRBV11-2 and TRBJ2-7; 7 positions match TRBD2. V trimming: 5 bases; J trimming: 6 bases; junction bases outside the gene matches: 13. Germline loops: CDR1 SGHAT, CDR2 FQNNGV. The CDR3 length is 15 residues. This CDR3 reads CASSPWGGKEGEQYF. CDR3 coding DNA: TGTGCCAGCAGCCCCTGGGGGGGAAAGGAGGGCGAGCAGTACTTC. The complete variable domain, with remaining parts taken from reference TRBV11-2 and TRBJ2-7, reads EAGVAQSPRYKIIEKRQSVAFWCNPISGHATLYWYQQILGQGPKLLIQFQNNGVVDDSQLPKDRFSAERLKGVDSTLKIQPAKLEDSAVYLCASSPWGGKEGEQYFGPGTRLTVT.

The chain is built from TRBV5-1 and TRBJ2-5; D is perhaps TRBD2 (6 bases). Germline lookup yields CDR1 SGHRS and CDR2 YFSETQ. The CDR3 sequence is 18 residues long. The V end was cut by 0 bases, the J end by 5 bases, with 23 bases between. The CDR3 reads CASSLAASALSLGETQYF. The CDR3 DNA is TGCGCCAGCAGCTTGGCGGCTAGCGCGCTATCCTTGGGGGAGACCCAGTACTTC. Full variable domain (missing parts from reference TRBV5-1 and TRBJ2-5): KAGVTQTPRYLIKTRGQQVTLSCSPISGHRSVSWYQQTPGQGLQFLFEYFSETQRNKGNFPGRFSGRQFSNSRSEMNVSTLELGDSALYLCASSLAASALSLGETQYFGPGTRLLVL.

This rearrangement joins TRBV19 to TRBJ1-5; D is undetermined. The V gene lost 5 bases and the J gene lost 4 bases, with 9 bases spanning the gap. The V gene's germline CDR1 is LNHDA and CDR2 SQIVND (reference sequence). CDR3 length equals 13 residues. CDR3 residues: CASSQVSNQPQHF. The CDR3 DNA follows: TGTGCCAGTAGTCAGGTCAGTAATCAGCCCCAGCATTTT.

This clone came up a few times. This chain uses TRBV30 with TRBJ1-1, with D possibly matching TRBD1 (5 bases). The CDR3 consists of 15 residues. Per the germline V gene, CDR1 is GTSNPN and CDR2 is SVGIG (reference sequence). V lost 0 bases, J lost 1 base, and 12 bases lay in between. The CDR3 is CAWSVGHPGNTEAFF. CDR3 coding DNA: TGTGCCTGGAGTGTAGGACACCCAGGGAACACTGAAGCTTTCTTT.

CDR3 DNA: TGTGCCAGTAGCCCACAGCCCGGAAACACCATATATTTT. As protein: CASSPQPGNTIYF. This rearrangement joins TRBV19 to TRBJ1-3; D not certain. Between the trimmed V and J ends, which lost 6 bases and 4 bases, there was a span of 10 bases. The length of the CDR3 is 13 residues. Germline assignment: CDR1 LNHDA and CDR2 SQIVND (reference sequence). The full variable domain, its missing parts supplied by reference TRBV19 and TRBJ1-3, is DGGITQSPKYLFRKEGQNVTLSCEQNLNHDAMYWYRQDPGQGLRLIYYSQIVNDFQKGDIAEGYSVSREKKESFPLTVTSAQKNPTAFYLCASSPQPGNTIYFGEGSWLTVV.

This clone has more than one count but fewer than ten. The chain combines TRBV6-5 with TRBJ1-2; 10 bases fit TRBD1. There are 14 residues in the CDR3. CDR1 is MNHEY and CDR2 is SVGAGI in the germline V gene. The V segment lost 6 bases and the J segment 5 bases; nucleotides outside the gene matches: 6. CDR3 loop: CASRTGGARYGYTF. CDR3 nucleotide sequence: TGTGCCAGCAGGACAGGGGGCGCAAGATATGGCTACACCTTC.

The chain employs TRBV2 and TRBJ1-5, with 10 nucleotides matching TRBD1. After removal of 8 bases from V and 8 bases from J, the junction contained 12 bases not matched to a gene. Germline assignment: CDR1 SNHLY and CDR2 FYNNEI. The CDR3 loop spans 15 amino acids. CDR3 sequence (DNA): TGTGCCAGCGGAGGCCGGACAGGGGGTTTTGAGCCCCAGCATTTT. Encoded protein: CASGGRTGGFEPQHF.

This chain links TRBV10-1 with TRBJ1-5; 8 bases match TRBD1. In germline, CDR1 is WNHNN, CDR2 SYGVQD (reference sequence). The CDR3 covers 13 residues. The ends lost 5 bases at V and 5 bases at J; junction bases unmatched: 2. CDR3 amino acids: CASSSTGDQPQHF. DNA of the CDR3: TGCGCCAGCAGTTCGACAGGGGATCAGCCCCAGCATTTT.

The V call is TRBV24-1, the J call TRBJ2-3, with TRBD2 matching 8 bases. After removal of 3 bases from V and 9 bases from J, the junction contained 13 bases not matched to a gene. Germline CDR1 is KGHDR and CDR2 is SFDVKD. This CDR3 has 16 amino acids. The chain's CDR3 is CATSDPRQNPGGTQYF. CDR3 in DNA: TGTGCCACCAGTGATCCAAGACAGAACCCGGGGGGGACGCAGTATTTT.

The chain uses TRBV5-6 and TRBJ2-7; a possible D gene is TRBD2 (5 bases). This CDR3 comprises 16 residues. The ends were cut back, 0 bases at V and 6 bases at J, with 19 bases in the middle. Germline V CDR1 and CDR2: SGHDT, YYEEEE. The CDR3: CASSLAREPTIREQYV. The CDR3, as DNA: TGTGCCAGCAGCTTGGCTAGGGAGCCTACGATCCGCGAGCAGTACGTC.

J is TRBJ1-3 and V is TRBV9; D gene uncertain. Germline assignment: CDR1 SGDLS and CDR2 YYNGEE. The V end was cut by 1 base, the J end by 0 bases, with 5 bases between. This CDR3 has 14 amino acids. The CDR3 region has the DNA TGTGCCAGCAGCGTATTCAGCTCTGGAAACACCATATATTTT. Its protein product is CASSVFSSGNTIYF.

The chain recombines TRBV30 with TRBJ1-1, with a tentative D call TRBD1 (5 bases). The V gene's germline CDR1 is GTSNPN and CDR2 SVGIG (reference sequence). V was cut by 3 bases and J by 4 bases, with 15 bases left in between. The CDR3 runs to 14 residues. The CDR3 region is CAWRRGPGGTEAFF. For the CDR3, the DNA is TGTGCCTGGAGAAGGGGCCCGGGGGGCACTGAAGCTTTCTTT.

The chain carries TRBV6-5 and TRBJ1-1; perhaps TRBD1 as D (6 bases). This CDR3 contains 15 residues. The germline V and J ends were trimmed by 5 bases and 1 base, with 14 bases remaining between them. Germline lookup yields CDR1 MNHEY and CDR2 SVGAGI. The CDR3 bases are TGTGCCAGCAGTACCGCAGGGGCCGGGAACACTGAAGCTTTCTTT. Translating gives CASSTAGAGNTEAFF.

The chain has TRBV19 and TRBJ2-2; TRBD1 is a possible D gene (5 bases). Germline CDR1 is LNHDA and CDR2 is SQIVND (reference sequence). This CDR3 spans 16 amino acids. The V gene lost 7 bases and the J gene lost 0 bases, with 15 bases spanning the gap. CDR3 amino acids: CASTNGAGANTGELFF. CDR3 DNA sequence: TGTGCCAGTACCAATGGGGCAGGCGCGAACACCGGGGAGCTGTTTTTT.

The chain carries TRBV2 and TRBJ2-2, with 7 bases identical to TRBD2. With V trimmed by 2 bases and J by 7 bases, 10 bases remained unmatched. Germline values: CDR1 SNHLY, CDR2 FYNNEI. The CDR3 loop spans 16 amino acids. The CDR3 protein is CASSERWAGAVGELFF. In nucleotides, the CDR3 is TGTGCCAGCAGTGAAAGGTGGGCGGGAGCGGTCGGGGAGCTGTTTTTT.

The chain employs TRBV3-1 (or the pseudogene TRBV3-2) and TRBJ2-1; TRBD2 agrees at 14 bases. CDR3 size: 18 residues. The ends lost 2 bases at V and 2 bases at J; junction bases unmatched: 5. Germline V gene lookup returns CDR1 LGHDT and CDR2 YNNKEL (reference sequence). CDR3 sequence (DNA): TGTGCCAGCAGCCAACCTAGACTAGCGGGAGGGGCCTACAATGAGCAGTTCTTC. Residues: CASSQPRLAGGAYNEQFF.

The V and J genes are TRBV5-4 and TRBJ2-3; the match to TRBD2 covers 9 bases. Germline lookup yields CDR1 SGHNT and CDR2 YYREEE (reference sequence). The CDR3 extends over 17 amino acids. J gave up 0 bases and V 1 base, and 6 bases lay outside the gene matches. The CDR3: CASSLRLAGTSTDTQYF. CDR3 in DNA: TGTGCCAGCAGCTTGAGGCTAGCGGGAACCAGCACAGATACGCAGTATTTT.

The genes are TRBV3-1 (or the pseudogene TRBV3-2) and TRBJ1-4; a possible D gene is TRBD1 (5 bases). This CDR3 has 14 amino acids. The germline V gene has CDR1 LGHDT and CDR2 YNNKEL (reference sequence). V lost 3 bases, J lost 7 bases, and 12 bases lay in between. The CDR3 sequence is CASSQGRGSEKLFF. In nucleotides, the CDR3 is TGTGCCAGCAGCCAGGGTAGGGGCAGTGAAAAACTGTTTTTT.

CDR3 DNA sequence: TGTGCCACCAGTGATTTGGGGGGGAACGCAGATACGCAGTATTTT. Translated, it gives CATSDLGGNADTQYF. V and J are TRBV24-1 and TRBJ2-3; D may be TRBD2 (6 bases). The CDR3 runs 15 residues. The germline V gene has CDR1 KGHDR and CDR2 SFDVKD. V lost 0 bases to trimming and J lost 4 bases, with 10 bases between them.

The V call is TRBV27, the J call TRBJ2-2; TRBD1 is a possible D gene (6 bases). V was trimmed by 6 bases and J by 1 base, leaving 12 bases between them. Germline V gene lookup returns CDR1 MNHEY and CDR2 SMNVEV (reference sequence). There are 15 residues in the CDR3. This chain's CDR3 is CASSRGQRNTGELFF. The CDR3 region has the DNA TGTGCCAGCAGCCGAGGACAGAGGAACACCGGGGAGCTGTTTTTT.

The rearrangement joins TRBV18 to TRBJ2-4; tentatively, D is TRBD1 (5 bases). CDR1 and CDR2 (germline): KGHSH, LQKENI. The CDR3 runs 15 residues. V was trimmed by 2 bases and J by 9 bases, leaving 17 bases between them. The CDR3 region has the DNA TGTGCCAGCTCACCATACGCAGGGATCGGAATCATTCAGTACTTC. It specifies CASSPYAGIGIIQYF.

V is TRBV28 and J is TRBJ1-2, with 10 bases identical to TRBD1. The CDR3 runs to 15 residues. V shed 10 bases, J shed 6 bases, and the junction held 14 bases outside the gene matches. From germline, CDR1 is MDHEN and CDR2 SYDVKM. Written as DNA, the CDR3 is TGTGCCACCAACCTCTCCGTTGACAGGGGGCATGGCTACACCTTC. This encodes CATNLSVDRGHGYTF.

The chain recombines TRBV7-9 with TRBJ2-5; D unresolved. V was shortened by 2 bases and J by 5 bases, with 9 bases between the two germline ends. Germline values: CDR1 SEHNR, CDR2 FQNEAQ (reference sequence). The CDR3 is 13 residues long. The CDR3 nucleotides read TGTGCCAGCAGCTTACGGTGGCGGGAGACCCAGTACTTC. It encodes CASSLRWRETQYF.

The chain uses TRBV5-1 and TRBJ2-4; 8 bases are a match to TRBD2. Trimming at V came to 2 bases and at J to 7 bases, leaving 2 bases not matched to a gene. The CDR3 loop spans 13 amino acids. Germline V gene lookup returns CDR1 SGHRS and CDR2 YFSETQ. The CDR3 protein is CASSLAGENIQYF. The CDR3 DNA is TGCGCCAGCAGCTTAGCGGGAGAGAACATTCAGTACTTC.

The V gene is TRBV9, the J gene TRBJ2-3, with TRBD1 matching 11 bases. With 7 bases clipped from V and 5 bases from J, the junction kept 9 bases outside the gene matches. The CDR3 sequence is 15 residues long. The germline V gene has CDR1 SGDLS and CDR2 YYNGEE. CDR3 protein: CASDAGTGGEDTQYF. The CDR3 DNA reads as TGTGCCAGCGACGCCGGGACAGGGGGTGAAGATACGCAGTATTTT.

The CDR3 protein is CASSSRDRSGELFF. DNA of the CDR3: TGTGCCAGCAGCTCGCGGGATCGCTCCGGGGAGCTGTTTTTT. The chain combines TRBV11-1 with TRBJ2-2; TRBD2 might be the D (6 bases). This CDR3 spans 14 amino acids. Germline-derived CDR1 and CDR2 are SGHAT and FQDESV (reference sequence). The V end lost 4 bases, the J end lost 6 bases, and 12 bases lay between the germline ends.

This clone was detected ten times or more. This CDR3 reads CASSLAPSSYEQYF. DNA of the CDR3: TGTGCCAGCAGTTTAGCACCGAGCTCCTACGAGCAGTACTTC. This rearrangement joins TRBV27 to TRBJ2-7, with unresolved D. CDR3 size: 14 residues. Germline V CDR1 and CDR2: MNHEY, SMNVEV (reference sequence). V dropped 2 bases and J dropped 0 bases, with 8 bases sitting between them.

The count of this clone is one. The V gene is TRBV11-3, the J gene TRBJ2-1; D not resolved. In germline, CDR1 is SGHNT, CDR2 YENEEA. Trimming shortened V by 7 bases and J by 10 bases, and 11 bases separated the two germline ends. CDR3 size: 11 residues. As DNA, the CDR3 is TGTGCCAGCACCCGCAGAACCGAGCAGTTCTTC. As protein: CASTRRTEQFF.